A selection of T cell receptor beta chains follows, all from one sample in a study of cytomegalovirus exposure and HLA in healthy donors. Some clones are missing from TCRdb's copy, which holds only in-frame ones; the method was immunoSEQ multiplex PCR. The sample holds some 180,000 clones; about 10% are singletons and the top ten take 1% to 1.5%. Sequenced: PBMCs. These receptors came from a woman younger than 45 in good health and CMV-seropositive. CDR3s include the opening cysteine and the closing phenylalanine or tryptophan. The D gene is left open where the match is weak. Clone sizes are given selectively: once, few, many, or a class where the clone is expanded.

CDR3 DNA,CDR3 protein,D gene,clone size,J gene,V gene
TGTGCCAGCAGACTAGGGGCTAGCGGTACCTACGAGCAGTACTTC,CASRLGASGTYEQYF,TRBD2,few,TRBJ2-7,TRBV11-2
TGTGCCAGCAGTGAAGGGGCAAGCCTCTACGAGCAGTACTTC,CASSEGASLYEQYF,.,few,TRBJ2-7,TRBV6-1
TGTGCCAGCAGCCAAGGTTGGGCGTATCGCTCCTATAATTCACCCCTCCACTTT,CASSQGWAYRSYNSPLHF,.,few,TRBJ1-6,TRBV14
TGTGCCAGCTCATATAGGGAGAAGCTGGGATCCTACGAGCAGTACTTC,CASSYREKLGSYEQYF,.,.,TRBJ2-7,TRBV18
TGTGCCAGCAGTTTTAGTTCCGTTAGCAATCAGCCCCAGCATTTT,CASSFSSVSNQPQHF,.,.,TRBJ1-5,TRBV27
TGTGCCACCAGTAAAGGGGGGGGGACCGGGGGCTACACCTTC,CATSKGGGTGGYTF,.,.,TRBJ1-2,TRBV6-6
TGTGCCAGCAGCGCACACTCCTACGAGCAGTACTTC,CASSAHSYEQYF,.,few,TRBJ2-7,TRBV7-9
TGTGCCAGTAGTATAGGTATTTCGGACAGGGGTAGCGAAAAACTGTTTTTT,CASSIGISDRGSEKLFF,TRBD1,many,TRBJ1-4,TRBV19
TGCGCCAGCAGTGATGCGGGACAGGCGAACAATGAGCAGTTCTTC,CASSDAGQANNEQFF,TRBD1,few,TRBJ2-1,TRBV10-1
TGTGCCAGCAGAAAGGGGTATGGCAATCAGCCCCAGCATTTT,CASRKGYGNQPQHF,.,.,TRBJ1-5,TRBV6-5
TGTGCCAGCAGCTCTGGGGGGTATCGTGCGGCTAGCACAGATACGCAGTATTTT,CASSSGGYRAASTDTQYF,.,.,TRBJ2-3,TRBV7-9
TGTGCCAGCAGTGTAGCGCCTGGGAGACTCACAGATACGCAGTATTTT,CASSVAPGRLTDTQYF,.,few,TRBJ2-3,TRBV6-1
TGTGCCAGCAGCCCCTCTCTAGCGGGAAGGGATTACGAGCAGTACTTC,CASSPSLAGRDYEQYF,TRBD2,few,TRBJ2-7,TRBV6-6
TGTGCCACCAGCAGAGGGCGAGCGGCTAACACCGGGGAGCTGTTTTTT,CATSRGRAANTGELFF,.,few,TRBJ2-2,TRBV15
TGCGCCAGCAGCTTGGGGGACTACCTCAATGAGCAGTTCTTC,CASSLGDYLNEQFF,TRBD2,.,TRBJ2-1,TRBV5-1
TGCAGCGTTGAGGCAGGGATCAACACTGAAGCTTTCTTT,CSVEAGINTEAFF,.,few,TRBJ1-1,TRBV29-1
TGTGCCAGTAGTTTCGGGCCCCCGATTACCCCGGGACTAGCGGGATGGGGAGCCTACGAGCAGTACTTC,CASSFGPPITPGLAGWGAYEQYF,TRBD2,few,TRBJ2-7,TRBV19
TGCGCCAGCAGCTTGTGGCAGGGCCGGGCCTACAATGAGCAGTTCTTC,CASSLWQGRAYNEQFF,.,.,TRBJ2-1,TRBV5-1
TGTGCCAGCAGCTCCAGACTAGCGGGATCCGGTGAGCAGTTCTTC,CASSSRLAGSGEQFF,TRBD2,.,TRBJ2-1,TRBV7-9
TGTGCTAGTGGTTTGGTACGAGGGGGGGTTCGATACGAGCAGTACTTC,CASGLVRGGVRYEQYF,.,few,TRBJ2-7,TRBV12-5
TGCAGCGTTGAAGATAGGACTAGCGGGAGGTGGCAGTTCTTC,CSVEDRTSGRWQFF,TRBD2,.,TRBJ2-1,TRBV29-1
TGTGCCAGCAGCGGGGACAGGGAGGCCTCTGGAAACACCATATATTTT,CASSGDREASGNTIYF,TRBD1,.,TRBJ1-3,TRBV7-9